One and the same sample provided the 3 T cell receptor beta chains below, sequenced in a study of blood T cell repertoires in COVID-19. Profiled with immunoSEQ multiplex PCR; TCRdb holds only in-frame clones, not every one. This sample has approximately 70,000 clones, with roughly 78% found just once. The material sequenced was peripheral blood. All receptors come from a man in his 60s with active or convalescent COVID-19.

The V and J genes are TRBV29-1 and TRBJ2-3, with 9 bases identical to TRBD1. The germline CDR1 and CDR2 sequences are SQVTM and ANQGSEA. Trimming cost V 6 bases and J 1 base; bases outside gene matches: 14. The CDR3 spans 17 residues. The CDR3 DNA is TGCAGCGTAGCTTCCGGAGACAGGGGGATAGGCACAGATACGCAGTATTTT. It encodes CSVASGDRGIGTDTQYF.

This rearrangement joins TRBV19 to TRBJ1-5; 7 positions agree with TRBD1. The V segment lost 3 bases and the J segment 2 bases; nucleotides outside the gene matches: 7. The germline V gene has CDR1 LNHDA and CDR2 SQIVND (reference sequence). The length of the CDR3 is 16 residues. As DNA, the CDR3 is TGTGCCAGTAGTATGAGATCAGGGGGTGGCAATCAGCCCCAGCATTTT. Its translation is CASSMRSGGGNQPQHF.

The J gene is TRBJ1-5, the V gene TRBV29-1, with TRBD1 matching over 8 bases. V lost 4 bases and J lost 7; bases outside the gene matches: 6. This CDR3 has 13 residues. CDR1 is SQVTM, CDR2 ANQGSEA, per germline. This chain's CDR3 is CSVGQGSDQPQHF. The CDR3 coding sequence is TGCAGCGTTGGACAGGGGTCCGACCAGCCCCAGCATTTT.